The clone carrying this T cell receptor beta chain was found many times. What it recognizes is unknown. V was cut by 0 bases and J by 3 bases, with 15 bases left in between. The CDR3 has 16 amino acids. The germline CDR1 and CDR2 sequences are WNHNN and SYGVQD (reference sequence). These data are taken from a study of blood T cells in healthy people across ages. Every donor contributed about 10 milliliters of peripheral blood by blood draw. Per-sample yields of isolated PBMCs were at least 6 million. Study-level findings and limits: TCR beta diversity, measured per million T cells, fell in a roughly linear way with age.

Sample-barcoded 5' priming and a J-beta primer mix drove a second PCR of about 7 to 11 cycles. Every cDNA molecule bore a tag from a template-switch adaptor containing 12 random nucleotides. TCRdb re-analysed the 5' RACE reads in MiXCR, keeping a single row per CDR3 protein. The sample records roughly 900,000 distinct CDR3 sequences, 29% being singletons. The receptor was derived from a woman of 80 years or more in good health. The genes are TRBV10-1 and TRBJ2-7; D is unclear. Material for sequencing was blood. This chain's CDR3 is CASSESLRRSFYEQYF. CDR3 DNA sequence: TGCGCCAGCAGTGAGTCCTTGAGACGTTCGTTCTACGAGCAGTACTTC.